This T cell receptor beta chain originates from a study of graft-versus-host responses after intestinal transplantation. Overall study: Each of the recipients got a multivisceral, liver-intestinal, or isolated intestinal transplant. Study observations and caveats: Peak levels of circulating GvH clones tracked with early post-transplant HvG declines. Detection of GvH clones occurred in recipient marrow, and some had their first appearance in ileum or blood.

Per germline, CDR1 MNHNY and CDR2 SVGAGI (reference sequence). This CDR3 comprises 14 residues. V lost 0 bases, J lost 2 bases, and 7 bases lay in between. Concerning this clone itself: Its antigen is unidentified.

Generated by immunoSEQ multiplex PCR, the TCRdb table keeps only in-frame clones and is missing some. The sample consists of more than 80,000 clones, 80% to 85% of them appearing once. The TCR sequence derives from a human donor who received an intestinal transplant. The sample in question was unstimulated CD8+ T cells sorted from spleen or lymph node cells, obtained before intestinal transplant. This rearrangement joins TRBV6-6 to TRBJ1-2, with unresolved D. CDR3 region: CASSYSLENYGYTF. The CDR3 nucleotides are TGTGCCAGCAGTTACTCGCTGGAGAACTATGGCTACACCTTC.